This T cell receptor beta chain was sequenced in a study of CD8+ T cells in alopecia areata. V was pared by 7 bases and J by 1 base, with 13 bases between. The CDR3 loop spans 13 amino acids. Germline V lookup: CDR1 SQVTM, CDR2 ANQGSEA. The sample's treatment: oral pan-JAK inhibitor, 5-10 mg twice daily. Sequencing relied on a cDNA template that was reverse transcribed from extracted RNA. Data came from immunoSEQ multiplex PCR; TCRdb stores just in-frame clones and leaves some out. The sample consists of approximately 170,000 clones, around three fifths of them appearing once. The clonotype comes from a human donor with alopecia areata. Specimen: CD4+ T cells sorted from blood, collected at week 24, from a patient treated with tofacitinib. The genes are TRBV29-1 and TRBJ1-1; D is ambiguous. The CDR3 DNA reads as TGCAGCGCGCATGGCCCATGGAACACTGAAGCTTTCTTT. The encoded protein is CSAHGPWNTEAFF.